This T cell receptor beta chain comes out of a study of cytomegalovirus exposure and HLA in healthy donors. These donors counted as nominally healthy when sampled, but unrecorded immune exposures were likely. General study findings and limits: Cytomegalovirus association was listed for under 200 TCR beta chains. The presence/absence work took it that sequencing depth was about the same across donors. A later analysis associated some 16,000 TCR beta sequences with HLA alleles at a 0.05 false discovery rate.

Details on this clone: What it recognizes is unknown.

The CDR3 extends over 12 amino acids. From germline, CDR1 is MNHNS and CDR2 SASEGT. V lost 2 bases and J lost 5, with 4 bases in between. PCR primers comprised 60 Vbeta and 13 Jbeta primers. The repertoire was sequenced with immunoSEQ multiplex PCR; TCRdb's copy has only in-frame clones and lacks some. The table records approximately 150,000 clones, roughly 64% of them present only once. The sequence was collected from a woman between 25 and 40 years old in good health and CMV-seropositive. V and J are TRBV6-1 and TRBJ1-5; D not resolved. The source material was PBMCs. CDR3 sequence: CASSESYQPQHF. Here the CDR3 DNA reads TGTGCCAGCAGTGAATCTTATCAGCCCCAGCATTTT.